The entry below gives a single TCR beta chain sequence along with its context. The data were taken from a study of blood T cell repertoires in COVID-19. On the study more broadly: Acute and convalescent COVID-19 specimens originated in the United States, Italy and Spain. Nucleic acid was either cDNA or gDNA, and it came from T cells, B-cell-depleted T cells, or PBMCs.

The germline gives CDR1 MGHDK, CDR2 SYGVNS. V was clipped by 2 bases and J by 1 base; unmatched bases: 1. The CDR3 is made up of 15 amino acids. In the source study's methods: Amplified reference gene primers provided the basis for estimating nucleated cell counts. The method was immunoSEQ multiplex PCR; TCRdb's version includes in-frame clones alone and lacks a portion of them. Clonal size and the V and J genes are those of that table, whereas D and trimming came from the DNA. The data show roughly 60,000 clones, with about 81% seen just once and 15% held by the top ten. This rearrangement joins TRBV25-1 to TRBJ2-3; the match to TRBD2 covers 9 bases. The receptor's source is a man aged 80 or over with acute or convalescent COVID-19. Sequencing input: peripheral blood. The CDR3 here is CASSEPSGGTDTQYF. CDR3 bases: TGTGCCAGCAGTGAACCTAGCGGGGGCACAGATACGCAGTATTTT.